This T cell receptor (beta chain) appears in the sequencing data of a study of T-cell reconstitution after alpha-beta-depleted transplantation in children. V lost 0 bases to trimming and J lost 2 bases, with 17 bases between them. Germline V gene sequence: CDR1 SGDLS, CDR2 YYNGEE. The CDR3 spans 17 residues. Unique molecular identifiers were built into the TCRbeta library. One entry per CDR3 protein results from TCRdb running MiXCR on the PCR reads. The table shows around 370,000 distinct CDR3 sequences, with around 15% occurring only once. Findings and caveats of the study: Surviving thymic progenitors and recipient T cells were the source of high TCRbeta diversity at day 60 in some patients. Newly produced T cells mostly provided counts and TCRbeta diversity after one year, as hyperexpanded clones declined. Several hundred expanded graft clones reportedly were the source of alpha-beta T cells about two months after transplant.

This clonotype has more than one count but fewer than ten. The antigen is not known. The sample consisted of PBMCs, mostly from graft donor cells, taken 360 days after TCRalphabeta/CD19-depleted stem cell transplant. The V gene is TRBV9, the J gene TRBJ2-5, with D maybe TRBD1 (6 bases). The sequence came from a male patient aged 2 to 10 who had a stem cell transplant for acute lymphoblastic leukemia, so the T cells may come from the graft donor. CDR3 nucleotides: TGTGCCAGCAGCGTAGAAGACACAGGGAGTATGCAAGAGACCCAGTACTTC. Translating gives CASSVEDTGSMQETQYF. The full variable domain, in which reference TRBV9 and TRBJ2-5 provide the parts outside the CDR3, is DSGVTQTPKHLITATGQRVTLRCSPRSGDLSVYWYQQSLDQGLQFLIQYYNGEERAKGNILERFSAQQFPDLHSELNLSSLELGDSALYFCASSVEDTGSMQETQYFGPGTRLLVL.